This T cell receptor beta chain stems from a study of identical twins. In TCRdb, the 5' RACE reads were re-called with MiXCR into one record per CDR3 protein. Counted here are approximately 230,000 distinct CDR3 sequences, around an eighth occurring once; the ten biggest clones make up 8.5% to 10%. After removal of 3 bases from V and 0 bases from J, the junction contained 8 bases not matched to a gene. CDR1 and CDR2 from the germline V gene are SGHDT and YYEEEE. CDR3 length equals 18 residues. The receptor was isolated from a woman aged 18 to 35 in good health. V and J are TRBV5-6 and TRBJ2-3; 12 bases fit TRBD2. Sequenced sample: memory (CD45RO+) T cells sorted from blood. CDR3 nucleotide sequence: TGTGCCAGCAGCTCGACTAGCGGGAGCCTGGGTAGCACAGATACGCAGTATTTT. Encoded protein: CASSSTSGSLGSTDTQYF.